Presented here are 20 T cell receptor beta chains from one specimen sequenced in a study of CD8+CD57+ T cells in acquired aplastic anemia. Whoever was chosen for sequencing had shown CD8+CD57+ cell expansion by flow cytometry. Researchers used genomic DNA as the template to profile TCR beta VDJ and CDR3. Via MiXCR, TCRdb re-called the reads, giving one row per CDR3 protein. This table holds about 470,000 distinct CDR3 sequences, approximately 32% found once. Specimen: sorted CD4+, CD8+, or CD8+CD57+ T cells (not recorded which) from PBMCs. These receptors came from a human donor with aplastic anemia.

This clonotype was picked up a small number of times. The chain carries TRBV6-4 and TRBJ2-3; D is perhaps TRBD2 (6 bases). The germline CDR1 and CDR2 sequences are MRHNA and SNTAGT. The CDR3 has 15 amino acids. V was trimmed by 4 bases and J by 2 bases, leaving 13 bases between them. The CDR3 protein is CASSVSAGLTDTQYF. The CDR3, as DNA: TGTGCCAGCAGTGTTTCGGCGGGACTCACAGATACGCAGTATTTT.

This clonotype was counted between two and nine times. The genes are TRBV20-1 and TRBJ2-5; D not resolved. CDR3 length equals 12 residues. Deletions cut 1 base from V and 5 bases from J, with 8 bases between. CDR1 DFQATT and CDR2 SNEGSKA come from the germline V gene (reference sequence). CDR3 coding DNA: TGCAGTGCTAGAGTAGGGTTGGAGACCCAGTACTTC. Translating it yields CSARVGLETQYF.

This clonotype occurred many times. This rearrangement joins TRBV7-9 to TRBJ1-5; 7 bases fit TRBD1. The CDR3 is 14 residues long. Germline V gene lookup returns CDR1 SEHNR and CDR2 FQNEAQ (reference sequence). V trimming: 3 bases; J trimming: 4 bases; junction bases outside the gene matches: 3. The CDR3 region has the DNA TGTGCCAGCAGCTTGGAGGGGGCGAATCAGCCCCAGCATTTT. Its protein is CASSLEGANQPQHF. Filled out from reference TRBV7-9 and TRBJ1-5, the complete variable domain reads DTGVSQNPRHKITKRGQNVTFRCDPISEHNRLYWYRQTLGQGPEFLTYFQNEAQLEKSRLLSDRFSAERPKGSFSTLEIQRTEQGDSAMYLCASSLEGANQPQHFGDGTRLSIL.

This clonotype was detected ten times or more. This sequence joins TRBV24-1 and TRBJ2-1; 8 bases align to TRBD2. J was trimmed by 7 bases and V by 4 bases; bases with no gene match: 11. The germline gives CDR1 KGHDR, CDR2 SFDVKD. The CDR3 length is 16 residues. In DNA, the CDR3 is TGTGCCACCAGTGACCCCGGGAGGGGCGCCGGGAATGAGCAGTTCTTC. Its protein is CATSDPGRGAGNEQFF.

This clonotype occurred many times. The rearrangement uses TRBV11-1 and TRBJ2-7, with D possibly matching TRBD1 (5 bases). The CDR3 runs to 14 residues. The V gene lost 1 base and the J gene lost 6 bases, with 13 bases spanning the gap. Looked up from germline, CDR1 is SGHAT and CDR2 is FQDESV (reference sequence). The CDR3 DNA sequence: TGTGCCAGCAGCTTAGGCCGTTTCAGGGTCGAGCAGTACTTC. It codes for CASSLGRFRVEQYF.

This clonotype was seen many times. The CDR3 loop reads CAISGTAHTEAFF. The CDR3 nucleotides read TGTGCCATCAGTGGGACAGCACACACTGAAGCTTTCTTT. This chain links TRBV10-3 with TRBJ1-1, with TRBD1 as a possible D gene (6 bases). The V gene's germline CDR1 is ENHRY and CDR2 SYGVKD. The CDR3 sequence is 13 residues long. Trimming cost V 4 bases and J 3 bases, with 9 bases left between them.

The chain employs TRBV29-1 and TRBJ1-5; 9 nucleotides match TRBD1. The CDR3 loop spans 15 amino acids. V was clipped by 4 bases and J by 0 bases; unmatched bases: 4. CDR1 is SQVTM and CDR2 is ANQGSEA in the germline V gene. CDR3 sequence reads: CSVGTGENSNQPQHF. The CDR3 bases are TGCAGCGTTGGGACAGGGGAGAATAGCAATCAGCCCCAGCATTTT.

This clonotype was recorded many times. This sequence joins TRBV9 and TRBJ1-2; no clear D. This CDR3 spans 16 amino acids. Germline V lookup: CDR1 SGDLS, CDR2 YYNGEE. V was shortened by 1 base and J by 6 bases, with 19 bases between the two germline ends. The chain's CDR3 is CASSVLGIASSNGYTF. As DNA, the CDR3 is TGTGCCAGCAGCGTACTTGGGATTGCTTCTTCTAATGGCTACACCTTC.

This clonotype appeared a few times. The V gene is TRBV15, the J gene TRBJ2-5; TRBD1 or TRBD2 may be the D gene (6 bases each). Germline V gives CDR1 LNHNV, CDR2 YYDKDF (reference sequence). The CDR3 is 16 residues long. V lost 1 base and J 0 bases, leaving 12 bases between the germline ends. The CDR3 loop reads CATSRGRGLDQETQYF. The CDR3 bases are TGTGCCACCAGCAGAGGACGGGGGCTGGACCAAGAGACCCAGTACTTC.

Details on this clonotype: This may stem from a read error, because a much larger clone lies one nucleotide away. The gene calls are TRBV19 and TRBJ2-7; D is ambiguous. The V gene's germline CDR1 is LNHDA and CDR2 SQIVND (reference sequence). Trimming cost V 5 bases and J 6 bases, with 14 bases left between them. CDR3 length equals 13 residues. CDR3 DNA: TGTGCCAGTAGTGGGCGAAGAGAAGGCGAGCAGTACTTC. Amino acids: CASSGRREGEQYF.

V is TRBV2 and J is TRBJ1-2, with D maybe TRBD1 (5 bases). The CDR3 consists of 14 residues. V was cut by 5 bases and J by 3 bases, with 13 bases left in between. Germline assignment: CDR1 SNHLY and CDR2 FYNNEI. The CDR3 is CASSPWTPDYGYTF. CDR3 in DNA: TGTGCCAGCAGTCCCTGGACACCGGACTATGGCTACACCTTC. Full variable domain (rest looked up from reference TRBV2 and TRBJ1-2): EPEVTQTPSHQVTQMGQEVILRCVPISNHLYFYWYRQILGQKVEFLVSFYNNEISEKSEIFDDQFSVERPDGSNFTLKIRSTKLEDSAMYFCASSPWTPDYGYTFGSGTRLTVV.

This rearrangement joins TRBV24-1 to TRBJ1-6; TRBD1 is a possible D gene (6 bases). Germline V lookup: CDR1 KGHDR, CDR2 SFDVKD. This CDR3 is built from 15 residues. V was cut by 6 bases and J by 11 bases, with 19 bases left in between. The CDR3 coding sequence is TGTGCCACCAGTCTCCGGGGGGCGGGGATGACACCCCTCCACTTT. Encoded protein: CATSLRGAGMTPLHF.

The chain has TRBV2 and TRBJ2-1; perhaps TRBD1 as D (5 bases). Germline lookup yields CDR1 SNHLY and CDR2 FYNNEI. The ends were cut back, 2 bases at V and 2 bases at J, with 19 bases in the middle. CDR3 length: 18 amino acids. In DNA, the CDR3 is TGTGCCAGCAGTGAACTTGTCTTCAGTCAGGGTGCCTACAATGAGCAGTTCTTC. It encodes CASSELVFSQGAYNEQFF. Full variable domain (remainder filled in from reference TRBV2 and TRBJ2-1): EPEVTQTPSHQVTQMGQEVILRCVPISNHLYFYWYRQILGQKVEFLVSFYNNEISEKSEIFDDQFSVERPDGSNFTLKIRSTKLEDSAMYFCASSELVFSQGAYNEQFFGPGTRLTVL.

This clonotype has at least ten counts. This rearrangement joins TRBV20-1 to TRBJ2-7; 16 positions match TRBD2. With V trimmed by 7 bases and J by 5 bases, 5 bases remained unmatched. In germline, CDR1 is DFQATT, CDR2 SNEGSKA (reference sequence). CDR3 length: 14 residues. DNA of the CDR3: TGCAGTGTTACCGGGACTAGCGGGAGGGACGAGCAGTACTTC. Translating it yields CSVTGTSGRDEQYF.

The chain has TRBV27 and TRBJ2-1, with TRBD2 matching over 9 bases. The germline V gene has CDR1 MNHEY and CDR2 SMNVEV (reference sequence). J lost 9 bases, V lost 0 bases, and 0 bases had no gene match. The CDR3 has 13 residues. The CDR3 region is CASSLSLAGEQFF. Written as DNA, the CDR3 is TGTGCCAGCAGTTTATCACTAGCGGGTGAGCAGTTCTTC.

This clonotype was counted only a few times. CDR3 sequence (DNA): TGTGCCAGCAGCAAGAGGTCCGGGACCCTCTCCGACTACGAGCAGTACTTC. Its protein is CASSKRSGTLSDYEQYF. The chain uses TRBV6-1 and TRBJ2-7; D may be TRBD1 or TRBD2 (5 bases each). V was cut by 6 bases and J by 3 bases, with 24 bases left in between. Per the germline V gene, CDR1 is MNHNS and CDR2 is SASEGT. The CDR3 runs 17 residues.

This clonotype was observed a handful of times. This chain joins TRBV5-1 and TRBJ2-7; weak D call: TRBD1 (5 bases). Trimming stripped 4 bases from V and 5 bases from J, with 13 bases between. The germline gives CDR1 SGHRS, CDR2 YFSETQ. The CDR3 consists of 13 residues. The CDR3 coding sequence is TGCGCCAGCAGCCTCTGGGGCGAAGACGAGCAGTACTTC. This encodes CASSLWGEDEQYF.

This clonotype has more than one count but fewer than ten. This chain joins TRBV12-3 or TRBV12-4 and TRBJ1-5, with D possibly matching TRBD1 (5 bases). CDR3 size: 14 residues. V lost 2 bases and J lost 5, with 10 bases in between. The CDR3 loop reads CASSLNGAYQPQHF. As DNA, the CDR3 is TGTGCCAGCAGTTTAAACGGGGCGTATCAGCCCCAGCATTTT.

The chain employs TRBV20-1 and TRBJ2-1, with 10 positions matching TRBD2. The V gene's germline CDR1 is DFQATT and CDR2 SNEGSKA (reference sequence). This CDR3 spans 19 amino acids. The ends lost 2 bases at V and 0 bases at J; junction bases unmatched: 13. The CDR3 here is CSARHIPSGGPSSYNEQFF. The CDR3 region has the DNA TGCAGTGCTAGACATATCCCTAGCGGGGGCCCAAGCTCCTACAATGAGCAGTTCTTC.

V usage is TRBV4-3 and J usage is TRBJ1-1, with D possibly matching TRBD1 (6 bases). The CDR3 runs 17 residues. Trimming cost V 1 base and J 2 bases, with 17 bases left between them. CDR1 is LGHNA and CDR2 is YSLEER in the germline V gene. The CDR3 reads CASSQGMGTGSNTEAFF. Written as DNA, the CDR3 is TGCGCCAGCAGCCAAGGAATGGGTACAGGGAGTAACACTGAAGCTTTCTTT.